A selection of T cell receptor beta chains follows, all from one sample in a study of cytomegalovirus exposure and HLA in healthy donors. Generated by immunoSEQ multiplex PCR, the TCRdb table keeps only in-frame clones and is missing some. The table shows just over 95,000 clones, with more than 65% occurring only once. The source material was PBMCs. These TCRs come from a human donor in good health. Both conserved end residues are part of each CDR3. The order of the fields is J gene, clone size, D gene, V gene, CDR3 DNA, CDR3 protein. A D gene is named only where the DNA matches it firmly. Clone size is stated in some rows and not others, as once, few, many or a class when expanded.

J gene: TRBJ2-7; clone size: NA; D gene: TRBD1; V gene: TRBV9; CDR3 DNA: TGTGCCAGCAGCGTGGGACAGGCCCTAGGCGAGCAGTACTTC; CDR3 protein: CASSVGQALGEQYF
J gene: TRBJ1-5; clone size: NA; D gene: NA; V gene: TRBV19; CDR3 DNA: TGTGCCGGCTCGCCGTTGAATAGCAATCAGCCCCAGCATTTT; CDR3 protein: CAGSPLNSNQPQHF
J gene: TRBJ2-7; clone size: NA; D gene: NA; V gene: TRBV2; CDR3 DNA: TGTGCCAGCAATCCCGGGACACCTCTAATCGAGCAGTACTTC; CDR3 protein: CASNPGTPLIEQYF
J gene: TRBJ2-7; clone size: NA; D gene: TRBD2; V gene: TRBV27; CDR3 DNA: TGTGCCCACCGCCGTCCGTCCCGGGACAGACTAGCGGGAGTCTACGAGCAGTACTTC; CDR3 protein: CAHRRPSRDRLAGVYEQYF
J gene: TRBJ1-1; clone size: NA; D gene: NA; V gene: TRBV11-2; CDR3 DNA: TGTGCCAGCAGCTTACGTCCAGGCAGACAGATGAACACTGAAGCTTTCTTT; CDR3 protein: CASSLRPGRQMNTEAFF
J gene: TRBJ1-1; clone size: NA; D gene: TRBD1; V gene: TRBV18; CDR3 DNA: TGTGCCAGCTCACGTTGGTCTTCTGGACAGGACATGAACACTGAAGCTTTCTTT; CDR3 protein: CASSRWSSGQDMNTEAFF
J gene: TRBJ1-3; clone size: NA; D gene: TRBD1; V gene: TRBV18; CDR3 DNA: TGTGCCAGCTCACCCGGGACAGGGGCGGGAAACACCATATATTTT; CDR3 protein: CASSPGTGAGNTIYF
J gene: TRBJ2-7; clone size: NA; D gene: NA; V gene: TRBV13; CDR3 DNA: TGTGCCAGCAGCCCCCCCCTGTCCTACGAGCAGTACTTC; CDR3 protein: CASSPPLSYEQYF
J gene: TRBJ2-3; clone size: NA; D gene: TRBD2; V gene: TRBV10-2; CDR3 DNA: TGCGCCAGTGTTAGCGGGGGGACTGCTAGCACAGATACGCAGTATTTT; CDR3 protein: CASVSGGTASTDTQYF
J gene: TRBJ2-7; clone size: NA; D gene: TRBD2; V gene: TRBV4-2; CDR3 DNA: TGTGCCAGCGGAAAGACCGGGACTAGTTCCTACGAGCAGTACTTC; CDR3 protein: CASGKTGTSSYEQYF
J gene: TRBJ1-3; clone size: NA; D gene: NA; V gene: TRBV15; CDR3 DNA: TGTGCCACCAGCAGAGAGGAAAGGGGAGGGAAAGGCTCTGGAAACACCATATATTTT; CDR3 protein: CATSREERGGKGSGNTIYF
J gene: TRBJ2-2; clone size: NA; D gene: TRBD1; V gene: TRBV10-2; CDR3 DNA: TGCGCCAGCAGTCATAGACAGGGGGCGGCCGGGGAGCTGTTTTTT; CDR3 protein: CASSHRQGAAGELFF
J gene: TRBJ1-1; clone size: NA; D gene: NA; V gene: TRBV5-1; CDR3 DNA: TGCGCCAGCAGCTTCTCGACGCGGGGCACTGAAGCTTTCTTT; CDR3 protein: CASSFSTRGTEAFF
J gene: TRBJ2-3; clone size: NA; D gene: TRBD2; V gene: TRBV4-2; CDR3 DNA: TGTGCCAGCAGCCAAGTGGCTAGCGGGGGGGCTAGCACAGATACGCAGTATTTT; CDR3 protein: CASSQVASGGASTDTQYF
J gene: TRBJ1-1; clone size: NA; D gene: NA; V gene: TRBV7-6; CDR3 DNA: TGTGCCAGCAGCCCCATCCCCCCAGGGCCAGGTCGAGAGTACAAGTCCACTGAAGCTTTCTTT; CDR3 protein: CASSPIPPGPGREYKSTEAFF
J gene: TRBJ1-5; clone size: NA; D gene: NA; V gene: TRBV19; CDR3 DNA: TGTGCCAGTTCGTTGGGACACCAACAGCCCCAGCATTTT; CDR3 protein: CASSLGHQQPQHF
J gene: TRBJ1-1; clone size: NA; D gene: TRBD1; V gene: TRBV13; CDR3 DNA: TGTGCCAGCAGCCCCTGGGGTCGACAGGGAATCAGTCCAGCTTTCTTT; CDR3 protein: CASSPWGRQGISPAFF
J gene: TRBJ2-1; clone size: NA; D gene: TRBD1; V gene: TRBV7-7; CDR3 DNA: TGTGCCAGCAGCTTAGGGATGGGACAGGGGTCGGGGGAGCAGTTCTTC; CDR3 protein: CASSLGMGQGSGEQFF
J gene: TRBJ1-4; clone size: once; D gene: NA; V gene: TRBV5-1; CDR3 DNA: TGCGCCAGCAGCCCCGAGGGGGTAAAACTGTTTTTT; CDR3 protein: CASSPEGVKLFF
J gene: TRBJ1-2; clone size: few; D gene: NA; V gene: TRBV7-6; CDR3 DNA: TGTGCCAGCAGCCCCACCGACTCGTCCCGCTACACCTTC; CDR3 protein: CASSPTDSSRYTF
J gene: TRBJ1-4; clone size: NA; D gene: NA; V gene: TRBV27; CDR3 DNA: TGTGCCAGCAAATTACAGGGTGGTGAAAAACTGTTTTTT; CDR3 protein: CASKLQGGEKLFF
J gene: TRBJ1-2; clone size: NA; D gene: NA; V gene: TRBV6-1; CDR3 DNA: TGTGCCAGCAGTGAAGCGGGAGGGTTTCGCTATGGCTACACCTTC; CDR3 protein: CASSEAGGFRYGYTF
J gene: TRBJ1-6; clone size: NA; D gene: NA; V gene: TRBV5-6; CDR3 DNA: TGTGCCAGCAGCCCTACCTGGAGCTCCTATAATTCACCCCTCCACTTT; CDR3 protein: CASSPTWSSYNSPLHF
J gene: TRBJ2-7; clone size: once; D gene: TRBD1; V gene: TRBV29-1; CDR3 DNA: TGCAGCGTTGCCCAAGTACAGGGGGCTTTAGCCTACGAGCAGTACTTC; CDR3 protein: CSVAQVQGALAYEQYF
J gene: TRBJ2-4; clone size: few; D gene: NA; V gene: TRBV2; CDR3 DNA: TGTGCCAGCAGTGATCCGCTCGAGCGGAGGTTAGCCAAAAACATTCAGTACTTC; CDR3 protein: CASSDPLERRLAKNIQYF